This T cell receptor beta chain was obtained from a study of blood T cell repertoires in COVID-19. Study in general: From the United States, Italy and Spain came samples of acute and convalescent COVID-19.

Germline lookup yields CDR1 LNHDA and CDR2 SQIVND (reference sequence). The CDR3 sequence is 14 residues long. The V end was cut by 10 bases, the J end by 1 base, with 16 bases between. Per the authors' pipeline: It was from reference gene primer amplification that nucleated cell counts were estimated. Repertoires were generated with immunoSEQ multiplex PCR, while TCRdb's copy carries only in-frame clones and drops some. The V and J calls and clone size are taken from that table; D and trimming were inferred from the DNA. Of around 130,000 clones in the sample, approximately 90% were seen once. The gene calls are TRBV19 and TRBJ1-1; possible D gene TRBD1, 6 bases. This sequence was found in a man in his fifties or sixties with active or convalescent COVID-19. Sequenced sample: peripheral blood. The CDR3 sequence: CATGSGHSNTEAFF. CDR3 bases: TGTGCCACCGGATCGGGACACTCGAACACTGAAGCTTTCTTT.